This T cell receptor (beta chain) was found in a study of neurological immune-mediated disorders. The unsorted libraries were made from 2 million PBMCs kept at -80 C. Germline V gene data show CDR1 as MNHNY and CDR2 as SVGAGI (reference sequence). V lost 5 bases and J lost 4, with 14 bases in between. This CDR3 comprises 14 residues. This clonotype was detected ten times or more. Sequencing runs each yielded over 170 million TCR-beta sequences from 15-18 subjects. MiXCR, run by TCRdb on the 5' RACE reads, gives a single entry per CDR3 protein. The sample shows around 58,000 distinct CDR3 sequences, about 3.3% of them seen only once.

The chain links TRBV6-6 to TRBJ1-2; D gene ambiguous. The origin of this receptor is a woman between 55 and 75 years old with multiple sclerosis. What was sequenced was PBMCs. CDR3: CASSTPNGPYGYTF. CDR3 coding DNA: TGTGCCAGCAGTACGCCCAACGGCCCCTATGGCTACACCTTC.